These 25 T cell receptor beta chains were all obtained from the same sample, sequenced in a study of T-cell reconstitution after alpha-beta-depleted transplantation in children. Preparation of the TCRbeta library used unique molecular identifiers. Via MiXCR, TCRdb re-called the PCR reads, giving one row per CDR3 protein. The repertoire holds approximately 240,000 distinct CDR3 sequences, with around 9.9% as singletons. The sample in question was PBMCs, obtained before TCRalphabeta/CD19-depleted stem cell transplant. These receptors all come from a child less than two years old with acute myeloid leukemia, due to receive a stem cell transplant.

In this sample, this clonotype turned up a few times. The CDR3 coding sequence is TGCGCCAGCAGCCAAGGCGTGGTGAACACTGAAGCTTTCTTT. It yields the protein CASSQGVVNTEAFF. The rearrangement joins TRBV4-3 to TRBJ1-1; no definite D call. The CDR3 totals 14 residues. Germline CDR1 reads LGHNA; CDR2 reads YSLEER. The V gene lost 1 base and the J gene lost 0 bases, with 6 bases spanning the gap.

This clonotype showed up just a few times. The chain employs TRBV12-3 or TRBV12-4 and TRBJ1-5; 7 nucleotides agree with TRBD1. The trim removed 5 bases at V and 2 bases at J, leaving 12 bases unmatched. The CDR3 contains 17 residues. Written as DNA, the CDR3 is TGTGCCAGCAGTGCAACCCCCAGGGGGGGTGGCAATCAGCCCCAGCATTTT. This sequence encodes CASSATPRGGGNQPQHF.

This clonotype has at least ten counts. The rearrangement links TRBV7-2 to TRBJ2-3; no definite D call. Germline V gene data show CDR1 as SGHTA and CDR2 as FQGNSA. Trimming pared 4 bases from V and 2 bases from J, leaving 4 bases between. The CDR3 sequence is 12 residues long. The CDR3 protein is CASSYYTDTQYF. CDR3 sequence (DNA): TGTGCCAGCAGCTACTACACAGATACGCAGTATTTT. Filled out from reference TRBV7-2 and TRBJ2-3, the complete variable domain reads GAGVSQSPSNKVTEKGKDVELRCDPISGHTALYWYRQSLGQGLEFLIYFQGNSAPDKSGLPSDRFSAERTGGSVSTLTIQRTQQEDSAVYLCASSYYTDTQYFGPGTRLTVL.

This clonotype was picked up a small number of times. CDR3 region: CASSLGPGQGQQTQYF. Written as DNA, the CDR3 is TGTGCCAGCAGCTTAGGACCGGGACAGGGGCAGCAGACCCAGTACTTC. This chain links TRBV11-2 with TRBJ2-5, with 10 bases fitting TRBD1. The CDR3 length is 16 residues. V shed 1 base and J 6 bases; nucleotides not matched to a gene: 8. The V gene's germline CDR1 is SGHAT and CDR2 FQNNGV.

This clonotype was found a few times. The chain uses TRBV7-8 and TRBJ2-2, with unresolved D. This CDR3 is 16 amino acids long. Germline CDR1 reads SGHVS; CDR2 reads FQNEAQ. The germline V and J ends were trimmed by 5 bases and 4 bases, with 17 bases remaining between them. CDR3 sequence: CASSPSVGSATGELFF. In DNA, the CDR3 is TGTGCCAGCAGCCCATCGGTGGGGTCGGCCACCGGGGAGCTGTTTTTT. The full variable domain, completed using reference TRBV7-8 and TRBJ2-2, is GAGVSQSPRYKVAKRGQDVALRCDPISGHVSLFWYQQALGQGPEFLTYFQNEAQLDKSGLPSDRFFAERPEGSVSTLKIQRTQQEDSAVYLCASSPSVGSATGELFFGEGSRLTVL.

This clonotype appeared many times. The chain links TRBV19 to TRBJ1-1; D uncertain. The CDR3 totals 14 residues. V lost 3 bases and J 3 bases, leaving 11 bases between the germline ends. Germline V gene data show CDR1 as LNHDA and CDR2 as SQIVND (reference sequence). The DNA for the CDR3 is TGTGCCAGTAGTATCAGAGGAATTCACACTGAAGCTTTCTTT. It yields the protein CASSIRGIHTEAFF.

At least ten counts were recorded for this clonotype. This chain connects TRBV12-3 or TRBV12-4 to TRBJ1-6, with D possibly being TRBD1 (5 bases). The CDR3 totals 12 residues. Trimming took off 6 bases at V and 10 bases at J, with 10 bases between the two ends. For the CDR3, the DNA is TGTGCCAGCAGCCCGGGGGGGTCACCCCTCCACTTT. Its protein product is CASSPGGSPLHF.

This clonotype was seen ten or more times. J is TRBJ2-3 and V is TRBV11-2; D is unresolved. Germline V CDR1 and CDR2: SGHAT, FQNNGV. The CDR3 is 14 amino acids. Trimming took 5 bases from V and 1 from J, leaving 10 bases between them. The DNA for the CDR3 is TGTGCCAGCAGCCCCGTGGGCCGCACAGATACGCAGTATTTT. Residues: CASSPVGRTDTQYF.

This clonotype was recorded many times. The chain joins TRBV5-6 to TRBJ1-1, with D uncertain. The germline V gene encodes CDR1 SGHDT and CDR2 YYEEEE. The CDR3 has 13 residues. V dropped 5 bases and J dropped 3 bases, with 11 bases sitting between them. The CDR3 is CASRGLEDTEAFF. The CDR3 DNA is TGTGCCAGCAGGGGGTTAGAAGACACTGAAGCTTTCTTT.

This clonotype was recorded at least ten times. The rearrangement links TRBV19 to TRBJ1-5; D unclear. The CDR3 runs to 14 residues. Trimming left V 0 bases short and J 7 bases short, with 10 bases between. The V gene's germline CDR1 is LNHDA and CDR2 SQIVND (reference sequence). The CDR3 region is CASSIDAHSQPQHF. The DNA of the CDR3 is TGTGCCAGTAGTATAGACGCTCACAGCCAGCCCCAGCATTTT.

This clonotype came up many times. The J gene is TRBJ2-5, the V gene TRBV28, with D hard to call. There are 16 residues in the CDR3. V was shortened by 4 bases and J by 5 bases, with 20 bases between the two germline ends. Germline V gene sequence: CDR1 MDHEN, CDR2 SYDVKM. The CDR3 DNA follows: TGTGCCAGCAGTTCCCCCTCTACCTCTGGTGAGGAGACCCAGTACTTC. It specifies CASSSPSTSGEETQYF.

This clonotype was seen at least ten times. This sequence joins TRBV10-3 and TRBJ1-2, with D possibly matching TRBD1 (6 bases). The V and J ends lost 4 bases and 2 bases respectively, with 17 bases between them. Germline V lookup: CDR1 ENHRY, CDR2 SYGVKD. CDR3 length: 16 residues. The CDR3 DNA follows: TGTGCCATCAGTGCCTCGGGGGGGGGCGGAAACTATGGCTACACCTTC. Translated, it gives CAISASGGGGNYGYTF.

The table lists this clonotype with many counts. The V gene is TRBV7-8, the J gene TRBJ2-7, with TRBD1 matching over 10 bases. Germline-derived CDR1 and CDR2 are SGHVS and FQNEAQ. After removal of 0 bases from V and 5 bases from J, the junction contained 7 bases not matched to a gene. There are 16 residues in the CDR3. The CDR3 nucleotides read TGTGCCAGCAGCTTAGCGGGGGGACAGGGGTGGAACGAGCAGTACTTC. Amino acid sequence: CASSLAGGQGWNEQYF.

Ten or more counts support this clonotype. In DNA form, the CDR3 reads TGTGCCAGCAGCTTATCAACTAGCACACAAGAGACCCAGTACTTC. As protein: CASSLSTSTQETQYF. The chain employs TRBV7-2 and TRBJ2-5; perhaps TRBD2 as D (6 bases). Germline V lookup: CDR1 SGHTA, CDR2 FQGNSA. With 2 bases removed from V and 2 bases from J, the gap between germline ends came to 12 bases. The CDR3 runs 15 residues.

This clonotype has a count of ten or more. The rearrangement joins TRBV7-6 to TRBJ2-1; 8 bases are shared with TRBD2. V gave up 0 bases and J gave up 4 bases; unmatched junction bases: 2. Looked up from germline, CDR1 is SGHVS and CDR2 is FNYEAQ. CDR3 size: 15 residues. The CDR3 here is CASSLAGTRYNEQFF. In DNA form, the CDR3 reads TGTGCCAGCAGCTTAGCCGGGACTAGGTACAATGAGCAGTTCTTC.

This clonotype was detected many times. This chain joins TRBV6-1 and TRBJ1-5; TRBD1 aligns across 7 bases. V was pared by 5 bases and J by 0 bases, with 4 bases of the junction left unmatched. In germline, CDR1 is MNHNS, CDR2 SASEGT. The CDR3 has 15 amino acids. In nucleotides, the CDR3 is TGTGCCAGCAGTCCCACAGGGGATAGCAATCAGCCCCAGCATTTT. Translating it yields CASSPTGDSNQPQHF.

This clonotype appeared many times. The chain couples TRBV7-2 to TRBJ2-3; 10 bases map to TRBD2. The CDR3 is 18 amino acids. Germline-derived CDR1 and CDR2 are SGHTA and FQGNSA. J gave up 2 bases and V 2 bases, and 10 bases lay outside the gene matches. CDR3 sequence reads: CASSLRLAGAFATDTQYF. The CDR3 DNA follows: TGTGCCAGCAGCTTACGGCTAGCGGGGGCCTTCGCCACAGATACGCAGTATTTT.

There are many counts of this clonotype. The genes are TRBV5-6 and TRBJ1-4; D uncertain. Trimming stripped 0 bases from V and 2 bases from J, with 11 bases between. CDR1 SGHDT and CDR2 YYEEEE come from the germline V gene. The CDR3 has 16 amino acids. CDR3 nucleotide sequence: TGTGCCAGCAGCTTGGAGTTTGGAGCGACTAATGAAAAACTGTTTTTT. It encodes CASSLEFGATNEKLFF.

The sample holds many counts of this clonotype. J is TRBJ2-3 and V is TRBV20-1, with 10 positions matching TRBD2. In germline, CDR1 is DFQATT, CDR2 SNEGSKA (reference sequence). V lost 2 bases and J lost 2; bases outside the gene matches: 4. The CDR3 spans 15 residues. This CDR3 reads CSARLTSGFTDTQYF. The CDR3 DNA sequence: TGCAGTGCTAGACTGACTAGCGGGTTCACAGATACGCAGTATTTT.

This clonotype was recorded many times. For the CDR3, the DNA is TGCGCCAGCAGCTCCTCACCCGGGACTAGCGTTAGCACAGATACGCAGTATTTT. It encodes CASSSSPGTSVSTDTQYF. The V gene is TRBV4-3, the J gene TRBJ2-3; 10 bases match TRBD2. Germline CDR1 reads LGHNA; CDR2 reads YSLEER. This CDR3 is built from 18 residues. V lost 5 bases, J lost 0 bases, and 11 bases stayed unmatched.

The table lists this clonotype with a few counts. CDR3 sequence reads: CAISDPGGTDTQYF. The CDR3 nucleotides are TGTGCCATCAGTGATCCCGGGGGCACAGATACGCAGTATTTT. The V call is TRBV10-3, the J call TRBJ2-3, with a tentative D call TRBD2 (5 bases). Germline lookup yields CDR1 ENHRY and CDR2 SYGVKD. This CDR3 is 14 amino acids long. V lost 3 bases to trimming and J lost 1 base, with 8 bases between them.

This clonotype has at least ten counts. The rearrangement links TRBV5-1 to TRBJ1-1, with D possibly matching TRBD1 (6 bases). Germline loops: CDR1 SGHRS, CDR2 YFSETQ. The ends were cut back, 4 bases at V and 4 bases at J, with 11 bases in the middle. This CDR3 has 13 amino acids. The CDR3 loop reads CASSHRVGTEAFF. The CDR3 DNA follows: TGCGCCAGCAGCCACAGGGTAGGCACTGAAGCTTTCTTT.

This clonotype was found many times. This chain links TRBV20-1 with TRBJ1-1, with 9 bases lining up with TRBD1. V was clipped by 6 bases and J by 3 bases; unmatched bases: 5. This CDR3 spans 13 amino acids. Looked up from germline, CDR1 is DFQATT and CDR2 is SNEGSKA (reference sequence). The DNA of the CDR3 is TGCAGTGCCGCCGGGACAGGGCACACTGAAGCTTTCTTT. It encodes CSAAGTGHTEAFF.

This clonotype was recorded at least ten times. V gene TRBV14 combines with J gene TRBJ1-4; possibly TRBD1 for D (5 bases). Germline V CDR1 and CDR2: SGHDN, FVKESK. V was shortened by 4 bases and J by 10 bases, with 13 bases between the two germline ends. CDR3 length equals 13 residues. The CDR3 region is CASSLRTIGKLFF. The CDR3 region has the DNA TGTGCCAGCAGCCTTCGGACAATTGGAAAACTGTTTTTT.

This clonotype was counted at least ten times. This chain uses TRBV4-3 with TRBJ1-3; D remains unclear. The CDR3 is made up of 16 amino acids. V was cut by 0 bases and J by 0 bases, with 9 bases left in between. From germline, CDR1 is LGHNA and CDR2 YSLEER. The CDR3 DNA is TGCGCCAGCAGCCAAGATTGGTCGTACTCTGGAAACACCATATATTTT. Translated: CASSQDWSYSGNTIYF.